Shown below are 24 T cell receptor beta chains from a single sample sequenced in a study of monozygotic twins with inflammatory bowel disease. TCRdb re-called the 5' RACE reads; every CDR3 protein appears as one record, without DNA. The sample data list roughly 160,000 distinct CDR3 sequences. Specimen: blood. The receptor source for this set is a human donor with ulcerative colitis or Crohn's disease, or a healthy co-twin of an affected twin (not recorded which).

The J gene is TRBJ2-1, the V gene TRBV7-3; the D call from TCRdb, TRBD2, cannot be confirmed without DNA. Germline values: CDR1 SGHTA, CDR2 FQGTGA. The length of the CDR3 is 15 residues. CDR3 loop: CASSLGLARYNEQFF.

J is TRBJ1-5 and V is TRBV19. Germline CDR1 reads LNHDA; CDR2 reads SQIVND (reference sequence). This CDR3 has 15 residues. CDR3 in amino acids: CASSIIGQGNQPQHF.

This chain uses TRBV10-3 with TRBJ2-7; TCRdb returns TRBD1, unconfirmable since there is no DNA. CDR3 length equals 13 residues. Germline V gives CDR1 ENHRY, CDR2 SYGVKD. This chain's CDR3 is CAISTGTGDEQYF.

The V gene is TRBV7-2, the J gene TRBJ1-1; TCRdb's D gene call, TRBD1, goes unchecked for lack of DNA. The CDR3 runs to 14 residues. Germline CDR1 reads SGHTA; CDR2 reads FQGNSA. The CDR3 loop reads CASTLSGANTEAFF.

The V and J genes are TRBV28 and TRBJ1-4. Per germline, CDR1 MDHEN and CDR2 SYDVKM. CDR3 length: 15 amino acids. The chain's CDR3 is CASSQVPWTNEKLFF.

The J gene is TRBJ2-7, the V gene TRBV28. Germline V gives CDR1 MDHEN, CDR2 SYDVKM. The CDR3 spans 13 residues. The CDR3 loop reads CASRPVGSYEQYF.

V gene TRBV15 combines with J gene TRBJ2-4; TCRdb's D gene call, TRBD1, goes unchecked for lack of DNA. The CDR3 is 15 residues long. Germline V gene sequence: CDR1 LNHNV, CDR2 YYDKDF (reference sequence). This CDR3 is CATSSRSGTGNIQYF.

The chain has TRBV18 and TRBJ2-5; TCRdb outputs TRBD1, but without DNA this stays unchecked. This CDR3 spans 13 amino acids. Germline CDR1 is KGHSH and CDR2 is LQKENI. The CDR3 loop is CASSPGERETQYF.

V is TRBV20-1 and J is TRBJ1-1; lacking DNA, the TRBD1 call made by TCRdb goes unchecked. Germline-derived CDR1 and CDR2 are DFQATT and SNEGSKA (reference sequence). The CDR3 covers 14 residues. The CDR3 spells CSARPSTGNTEAFF.

The chain links TRBV10-3 to TRBJ2-1; no DNA is available, so the TRBD1 call from TCRdb remains unchecked. Germline lookup yields CDR1 ENHRY and CDR2 SYGVKD. The CDR3 consists of 15 residues. The CDR3 loop is CAISESGGDYNEQFF.

V is TRBV10-3 and J is TRBJ2-2; as DNA is missing, the TRBD1 call by TCRdb cannot be tested. The CDR3 extends over 14 amino acids. Germline V lookup: CDR1 ENHRY, CDR2 SYGVKD. The CDR3 sequence is CAISEGQNTGELFF.

This chain connects TRBV7-7 to TRBJ2-6; TCRdb's assignment of TRBD1 cannot be checked, as there is no DNA. Germline V lookup: CDR1 SSHAT, CDR2 FNYEAQ (reference sequence). CDR3 length equals 17 residues. The CDR3 reads CASSLETPVAGANVLTF.

The genes are TRBV9 and TRBJ1-3; checking the TCRdb D call of TRBD1 is not possible without DNA. CDR1 is SGDLS and CDR2 is YYNGEE in the germline V gene. This CDR3 spans 16 amino acids. This CDR3 is CASSIDSPFSGNTIYF.

CDR3 sequence reads: CASSIQGLEAFF. The V gene is TRBV19, the J gene TRBJ1-1; TCRdb's assignment of TRBD1 cannot be checked, as there is no DNA. The V gene's germline CDR1 is LNHDA and CDR2 SQIVND (reference sequence). The CDR3 loop spans 12 amino acids.

The chain joins TRBV4-1 to TRBJ1-6; TCRdb calls TRBD1, which cannot be checked without DNA. The length of the CDR3 is 15 residues. Germline V gives CDR1 MGHRA, CDR2 YSYEKL. The CDR3 loop reads CASSQDRGTDSPLHF.

The rearrangement uses TRBV18 and TRBJ2-7; checking the TCRdb D call of TRBD1 is not possible without DNA. In germline, CDR1 is KGHSH, CDR2 LQKENI. The CDR3 covers 15 residues. CDR3 loop: CASSTSPDPSYEQYF.

V and J are TRBV20-1 and TRBJ1-1. The CDR3 runs to 14 residues. Per germline, CDR1 DFQATT and CDR2 SNEGSKA (reference sequence). CDR3 sequence reads: CSAREAGMNTEAFF.

The V gene is TRBV20-1, the J gene TRBJ1-1; with no DNA, the TCRdb D assignment of TRBD1 cannot be verified. This CDR3 region has 16 residues. Germline loops: CDR1 DFQATT, CDR2 SNEGSKA (reference sequence). The CDR3 sequence: CSAPPGQGGRNTEAFF.

V is TRBV5-1 and J is TRBJ2-2; TCRdb outputs TRBD1, but without DNA this stays unchecked. In germline, CDR1 is SGHRS, CDR2 YFSETQ. CDR3 length: 13 amino acids. The CDR3 is CASSHRVTGELFF.

CDR3 amino acids: CASSLGGGGYTF. This chain connects TRBV7-9 to TRBJ1-2; the D gene TCRdb calls, TRBD1, cannot be checked with no DNA. Germline V gene sequence: CDR1 SEHNR, CDR2 FQNEAQ (reference sequence). The CDR3 totals 12 residues.

This chain links TRBV7-8 with TRBJ1-6; checking the TCRdb D call of TRBD1 is not possible without DNA. The CDR3 covers 18 residues. Looked up from germline, CDR1 is SGHVS and CDR2 is FQNEAQ. The CDR3 sequence: CASSLVGTGSAYNSPLHF.

The V call is TRBV20-1, the J call TRBJ2-7. Germline V lookup: CDR1 DFQATT, CDR2 SNEGSKA (reference sequence). The CDR3 runs to 13 residues. This CDR3 reads CSALTGVHYEQYF.

The rearrangement joins TRBV2 to TRBJ1-2. The CDR3 consists of 15 residues. Germline V gives CDR1 SNHLY, CDR2 FYNNEI. The CDR3 sequence: CASRDGRRIIYGYTF.

The chain couples TRBV28 to TRBJ1-1. This CDR3 has 14 amino acids. CDR1 and CDR2 from the germline V gene are MDHEN and SYDVKM. The CDR3 region is CATLMDQWNTEAFF.